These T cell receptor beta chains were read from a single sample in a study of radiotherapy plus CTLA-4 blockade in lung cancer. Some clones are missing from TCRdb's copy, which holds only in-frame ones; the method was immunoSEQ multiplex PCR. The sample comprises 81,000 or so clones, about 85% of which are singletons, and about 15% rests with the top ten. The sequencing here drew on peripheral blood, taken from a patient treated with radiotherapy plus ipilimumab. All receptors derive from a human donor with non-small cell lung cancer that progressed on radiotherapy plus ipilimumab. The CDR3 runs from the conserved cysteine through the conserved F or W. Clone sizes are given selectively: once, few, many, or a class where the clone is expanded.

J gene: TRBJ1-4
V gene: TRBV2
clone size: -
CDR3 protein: CASRPGTGLEKLFF

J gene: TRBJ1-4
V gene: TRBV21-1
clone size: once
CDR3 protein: CASRLSTNEKLFF

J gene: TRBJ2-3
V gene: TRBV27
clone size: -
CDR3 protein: CASRGYTDTQYF

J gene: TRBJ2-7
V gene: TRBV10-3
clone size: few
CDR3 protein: CAISGRGQGYEQYF

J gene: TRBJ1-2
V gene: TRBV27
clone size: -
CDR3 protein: CATGDRHIGLSGYTF

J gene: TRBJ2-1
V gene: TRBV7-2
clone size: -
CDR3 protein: CASSGAGGLGEQFF

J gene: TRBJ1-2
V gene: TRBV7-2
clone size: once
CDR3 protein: CASSFDRNYGYTF

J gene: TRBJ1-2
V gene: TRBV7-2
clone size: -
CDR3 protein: CASSTDFQGSGYTF

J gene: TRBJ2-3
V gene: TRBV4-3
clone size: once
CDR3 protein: CASSQDTAGVSTDTQYF

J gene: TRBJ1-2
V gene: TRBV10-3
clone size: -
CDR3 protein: CAISDTEGLYGYTF

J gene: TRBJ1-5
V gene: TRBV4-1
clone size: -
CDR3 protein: CASSQSGQGSQPQHF

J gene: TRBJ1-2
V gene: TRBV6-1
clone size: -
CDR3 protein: CASSFSGNGYTF

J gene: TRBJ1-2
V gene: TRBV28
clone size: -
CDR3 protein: CASRGPPNYGYTF

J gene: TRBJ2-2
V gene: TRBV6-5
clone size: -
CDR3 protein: CASSDGLGELFF

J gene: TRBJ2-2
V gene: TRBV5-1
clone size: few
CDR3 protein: CASSLSGGRVNTGELFF

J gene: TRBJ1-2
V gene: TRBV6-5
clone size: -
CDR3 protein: CASSYPGYYGYTF

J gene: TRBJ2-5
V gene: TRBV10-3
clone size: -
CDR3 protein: CAISASAQETQYF

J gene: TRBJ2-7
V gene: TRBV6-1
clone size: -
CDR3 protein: CASEFRQTYEQYF

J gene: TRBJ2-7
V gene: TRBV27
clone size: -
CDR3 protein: CASSITQGSEQYF

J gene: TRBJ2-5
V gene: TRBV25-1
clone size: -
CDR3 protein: CASRLGGGETQYF

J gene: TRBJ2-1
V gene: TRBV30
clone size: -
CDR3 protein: CACNRGGARSYNEQFF

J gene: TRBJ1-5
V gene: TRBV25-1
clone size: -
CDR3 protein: CASSEYEGGQPQHF

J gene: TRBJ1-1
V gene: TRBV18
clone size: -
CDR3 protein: CASSRMGGAEAFF

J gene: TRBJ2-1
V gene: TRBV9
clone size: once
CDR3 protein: CASSARESSEVEQFF

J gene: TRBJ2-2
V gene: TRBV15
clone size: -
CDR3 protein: CATSLSTPMELFF

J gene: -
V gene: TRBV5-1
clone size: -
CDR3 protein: CASSSTSGRIEQYF

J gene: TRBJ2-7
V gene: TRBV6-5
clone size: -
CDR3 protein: CASSYSPAGAYEQYF

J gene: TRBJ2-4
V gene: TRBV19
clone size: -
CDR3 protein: CASSPEFLRELAKNIQYF

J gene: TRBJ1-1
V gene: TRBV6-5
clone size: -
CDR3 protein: CASFLSDSQNTEAFF

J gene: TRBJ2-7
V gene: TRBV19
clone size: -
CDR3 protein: CASSDLAGSGRYEQYF